One and the same sample provided the 29 T cell receptor beta chains below, sequenced in a study of early T cells in non-severe SARS-CoV-2 infection. MiXCR, run by TCRdb on the 5' RACE reads, gives a single entry per CDR3 protein. The profile shows 25,000 to 35,000 distinct CDR3 sequences, over 4.5% of them singletons. The material sequenced was whole blood, taken at baseline. Every receptor here comes from an adult who was a healthcare worker with PCR-confirmed SARS-CoV-2 infection or an uninfected control (not recorded which).

This clonotype was counted ten times or more. The V gene is TRBV2, the J gene TRBJ2-1; D is possibly TRBD2 (5 bases). V gave up 7 bases and J gave up 4 bases, with 14 bases separating them. Germline V gene lookup returns CDR1 SNHLY and CDR2 FYNNEI. The CDR3 consists of 14 residues. The CDR3 region is CASILLVRYNEQFF. The CDR3 DNA sequence: TGTGCCAGCATTTTACTAGTAAGATACAATGAGCAGTTCTTC. Based on the CDR3 plus reference TRBV2 and TRBJ2-1, the full variable domain is EPEVTQTPSHQVTQMGQEVILRCVPISNHLYFYWYRQILGQKVEFLVSFYNNEISEKSEIFDDQFSVERPDGSNFTLKIRSTKLEDSAMYFCASILLVRYNEQFFGPGTRLTVL.

The sample holds many counts of this clonotype. The chain carries TRBV6-2 or TRBV6-3 and TRBJ2-5; D is undetermined. Germline CDR1 and CDR2: MNHEY and SVGEGT. This CDR3 has 11 residues. V dropped 5 bases and J dropped 4 bases, with 5 bases sitting between them. CDR3 protein: CASSGVETQYF. The CDR3 DNA follows: TGTGCCAGCAGTGGGGTAGAGACCCAGTACTTC.

This clonotype was picked up many times. The CDR3 nucleotides are TGTGCCAGCAGTTTAGGAAGCGGGAGTGGGAATGAGCAGTTCTTC. Amino acid sequence: CASSLGSGSGNEQFF. This rearrangement joins TRBV27 to TRBJ2-1; 8 positions match TRBD2. This CDR3 spans 15 amino acids. CDR1 MNHEY and CDR2 SMNVEV come from the germline V gene (reference sequence). Losses at the gene ends were 2 bases for V and 7 bases for J; bases not matched to a gene: 7.

This chain joins TRBV6-5 and TRBJ2-7, with 7 bases fitting TRBD1. This CDR3 spans 14 amino acids. The J segment lost 1 base and the V segment lost 6 bases, leaving 6 bases of the junction unmatched. Germline V gene lookup returns CDR1 MNHEY and CDR2 SVGAGI. The CDR3 sequence is CASRVGQASYEQYF. The CDR3 nucleotides read TGTGCCAGCAGGGTCGGACAGGCATCCTACGAGCAGTACTTC.

This clonotype showed up many times. The V and J genes are TRBV7-2 and TRBJ2-5, with D perhaps TRBD2 (5 bases). With 2 bases removed from V and 2 bases from J, the gap between germline ends came to 15 bases. In germline, CDR1 is SGHTA, CDR2 FQGNSA. There are 16 residues in the CDR3. As DNA, the CDR3 is TGTGCCAGCAGCTTAAACTGGGCGGAGGTACAAGAGACCCAGTACTTC. Translation: CASSLNWAEVQETQYF.

Worth noting for this clonotype: Just one base apart from a much larger clone, this may be a read error. The CDR3 sequence: CASSPQGQRRLTGELFF. In nucleotides, the CDR3 is TGTGCCAGCAGCCCCCAGGGTCAGCGGCGACTCACCGGGGAGCTGTTTTTT. The rearrangement uses TRBV7-6 and TRBJ2-2; D is perhaps TRBD1 or TRBD2 (5 bases each). The CDR3 length is 17 residues. V was clipped by 5 bases and J by 4 bases, with 20 bases between them. Per germline, CDR1 SGHVS and CDR2 FNYEAQ.

This clonotype was counted ten times or more. J is TRBJ1-3 and V is TRBV6-5; D may be TRBD1 (5 bases). V lost 0 bases and J lost 2, with 11 bases in between. Germline V gives CDR1 MNHEY, CDR2 SVGAGI. CDR3 length: 16 residues. CDR3 loop: CASSYSTRGAGNTIYF. The CDR3 coding sequence is TGTGCCAGCAGTTACTCGACTAGGGGTGCTGGAAACACCATATATTTT.

This clonotype has only a few counts. The chain couples TRBV12-3 or TRBV12-4 to TRBJ1-3, with D possibly matching TRBD1 (5 bases). V gave up 7 bases and J gave up 6 bases, with 19 bases separating them. CDR3 length: 15 amino acids. CDR3 loop: CASTPGTPAENTIYF. In DNA form, the CDR3 reads TGTGCCAGCACCCCCGGGACCCCGGCTGAAAACACCATATATTTT.

This clonotype has at least ten counts. The rearrangement joins TRBV7-9 to TRBJ1-2; TRBD1 matches at 9 bases. J lost 2 bases, V lost 6 bases, and 7 bases had no gene match. Germline lookup yields CDR1 SEHNR and CDR2 FQNEAQ (reference sequence). The CDR3 length is 15 residues. CDR3 DNA: TGTGCCAGCAGATCCGGGACAGGGCGGAACTATGGCTACACCTTC. Encoded protein: CASRSGTGRNYGYTF.

This clonotype appeared a few times. This chain uses TRBV7-3 with TRBJ2-1, with 13 bases fitting TRBD2. This CDR3 comprises 16 residues. The germline gives CDR1 SGHTA, CDR2 FQGTGA. With V trimmed by 5 bases and J by 8 bases, 9 bases remained unmatched. The CDR3 reads CASSVLGLAGVDEQFF. As DNA, the CDR3 is TGTGCCAGCAGCGTATTAGGACTAGCGGGGGTCGATGAGCAGTTCTTC.

The table lists this clonotype with many counts. DNA for the CDR3: TGTGCCAGCAGCCCGGGACAGGGGAAAGAGACCCAGTACTTC. Protein: CASSPGQGKETQYF. The chain is built from TRBV7-8 and TRBJ2-5; 10 nucleotides line up with TRBD1. The germline V gene has CDR1 SGHVS and CDR2 FQNEAQ. With 5 bases clipped from V and 3 bases from J, the junction kept 3 bases outside the gene matches. This CDR3 comprises 14 residues.

In its sample, this clonotype was seen many times. The rearrangement links TRBV6-1 to TRBJ2-7, with D possibly matching TRBD2 (5 bases). The germline CDR1 and CDR2 sequences are MNHNS and SASEGT. The V end was cut by 7 bases, the J end by 1 base, with 14 bases between. CDR3 length equals 14 residues. This CDR3 is CASINDGMSYEQYF. The CDR3 region has the DNA TGTGCCAGCATAAACGACGGGATGTCCTACGAGCAGTACTTC.

This rearrangement joins TRBV11-3 to TRBJ2-7; 8 nucleotides align to TRBD2. The CDR3 extends over 15 amino acids. CDR1 is SGHNT, CDR2 YENEEA, per germline. Losses at the gene ends were 1 base for V and 2 bases for J; bases not matched to a gene: 4. The DNA of the CDR3 is TGTGCCAGCAGCTTAGCAGCGGGGGCCCCCTACGAGCAGTACTTC. It codes for CASSLAAGAPYEQYF. The full variable domain, with the rest looked up from reference TRBV11-3 and TRBJ2-7, is EAGVVQSPRYKIIEKKQPVAFWCNPISGHNTLYWYLQNLGQGPELLIRYENEEAVDDSQLPKDRFSAERLKGVDSTLKIQPAELGDSAVYLCASSLAAGAPYEQYFGPGTRLTVT.

This clonotype was recorded at least ten times. The chain uses TRBV20-1 and TRBJ2-1; D possibly corresponds to TRBD2 (5 bases). Germline V gene sequence: CDR1 DFQATT, CDR2 SNEGSKA (reference sequence). The CDR3 extends over 11 amino acids. CDR3 coding DNA: TGCAGCGCCGACGGAGGTGGTGAGCAGTTCTTC. Protein: CSADGGGEQFF.

At least ten counts were recorded for this clonotype. The chain couples TRBV27 to TRBJ1-1; D unresolved. Germline V gene data show CDR1 as MNHEY and CDR2 as SMNVEV (reference sequence). V was pared by 3 bases and J by 0 bases, with 11 bases between. The CDR3 is 15 residues long. The DNA of the CDR3 is TGTGCCAGCAGTTTGAAGAAGATCATGAACACTGAAGCTTTCTTT. It encodes CASSLKKIMNTEAFF.

This clonotype was picked up many times. The rearrangement joins TRBV12-3 or TRBV12-4 to TRBJ2-3; 8 bases are a match to TRBD2. The CDR3 length is 17 residues. With V trimmed by 0 bases and J by 1 base, 6 bases remained unmatched. This chain's CDR3 is CASSLARVRGGTDTQYF. For the CDR3, the DNA is TGTGCCAGCAGTTTAGCGCGGGTGCGGGGGGGCACAGATACGCAGTATTTT.

The J gene is TRBJ2-1, the V gene TRBV13, with 9 nucleotides matching TRBD1. Trimming removed 3 bases from V and 4 bases from J; junction bases left unmatched: 4. There are 15 residues in the CDR3. The germline gives CDR1 PRHDT, CDR2 FYEKMQ (reference sequence). CDR3 nucleotides: TGTGCCAGCAGCTTCCGGGACAGGGATTACAATGAGCAGTTCTTC. Protein: CASSFRDRDYNEQFF.

This clonotype was counted at least ten times. The chain combines TRBV6-5 with TRBJ2-5, with D unclear. V lost 6 bases, J lost 6 bases, and 11 bases lay in between. CDR1 is MNHEY, CDR2 SVGAGI, per germline. The CDR3 has 12 residues. DNA for the CDR3: TGTGCCAGCAGGCCCCCCGCCAAGACCCAGTACTTC. Amino acids: CASRPPAKTQYF.

This clonotype was seen many times. V is TRBV4-2 and J is TRBJ1-1; 7 nucleotides line up with TRBD1. This CDR3 has 12 residues. Unmatched junction bases numbered 4, after V lost 1 base and J lost 11 bases. The germline CDR1 and CDR2 sequences are LGHNA and YNFKEQ. The CDR3 DNA reads as TGTGCCAGCAGCCAAGGGCAGGGACAGGCTTTCTTT. Protein sequence: CASSQGQGQAFF.

At least ten counts were recorded for this clonotype. This chain joins TRBV20-1 and TRBJ2-1, with TRBD2 matching 7 bases. The V gene end was trimmed by 1 base and the J gene end by 6 bases; junction bases not matched to a gene: 6. The CDR3 extends over 14 amino acids. From germline, CDR1 is DFQATT and CDR2 SNEGSKA (reference sequence). The CDR3 sequence is CSARGGGTTNEQFF. CDR3 nucleotide sequence: TGCAGTGCTAGAGGGGGGGGGACTACCAATGAGCAGTTCTTC.

This clonotype has at least ten counts. CDR3 coding DNA: TGTGCCAGCAGTTTAAGGGGGAGTAAAAATGAGCAGTTCTTC. Its protein is CASSLRGSKNEQFF. The chain joins TRBV13 to TRBJ2-1; TRBD1 is a possible D gene (6 bases). With 6 bases removed from V and 7 bases from J, the gap between germline ends came to 16 bases. The CDR3 runs to 14 residues. CDR1 and CDR2 (germline): PRHDT, FYEKMQ (reference sequence).

This clonotype came up many times. The gene calls are TRBV3-1 and TRBJ2-7, with TRBD2 identical over 9 bases. V lost 0 bases and J lost 1; bases outside the gene matches: 1. This CDR3 region has 15 residues. CDR1 and CDR2 from the germline V gene are LGHDT and YNNKEL (reference sequence). CDR3 amino acids: CASSQEGLASYEQYF. The DNA of the CDR3 is TGTGCCAGCAGCCAAGAGGGACTAGCATCCTACGAGCAGTACTTC.

In this sample, this clonotype turned up many times. This chain links TRBV7-2 with TRBJ1-1; no firm D call. The V end lost 0 bases, the J end lost 4 bases, and 9 bases lay between the germline ends. Germline assignment: CDR1 SGHTA and CDR2 FQGNSA. The CDR3 has 14 residues. The CDR3 bases are TGTGCCAGCAGCTTAGCCGGGTTCTTCACTGAAGCTTTCTTT. Amino acids: CASSLAGFFTEAFF.

This clonotype was picked up many times. Here the CDR3 DNA reads TGTGCCAGCAGTTTATGGACTAGCGGGGCCTATACGCAGTATTTT. This gives the protein CASSLWTSGAYTQYF. The chain links TRBV28 to TRBJ2-3, with 11 bases matching TRBD2. Trimming cost V 0 bases and J 7 bases; bases outside gene matches: 3. The CDR3 totals 15 residues. CDR1 MDHEN and CDR2 SYDVKM come from the germline V gene.

The chain combines TRBV6-2 or TRBV6-3 with TRBJ2-1; no definite D call. This CDR3 spans 16 amino acids. Germline V gives CDR1 MNHEY, CDR2 SVGEGT. With 7 bases removed from V and 2 bases from J, the gap between germline ends came to 18 bases. As DNA, the CDR3 is TGTGCCAGCACCGGCCTTTTGCTCGTTACCTACAATGAGCAGTTCTTC. The encoded protein is CASTGLLLVTYNEQFF.

This clonotype was found many times. The V and J genes are TRBV14 and TRBJ2-6; perhaps TRBD2 as D (5 bases). Germline V CDR1 and CDR2: SGHDN, FVKESK. CDR3 size: 18 residues. V gave up 1 base and J gave up 0 bases, with 13 bases separating them. The CDR3 nucleotides are TGTGCCAGCAGCCAAGTGAGGGTCGAGAGCTCTGGGGCCAACGTCCTGACTTTC. Protein: CASSQVRVESSGANVLTF.

In its sample, this clonotype was seen many times. The chain employs TRBV5-1 and TRBJ2-5; TRBD1 is a possible D gene (5 bases). The length of the CDR3 is 13 residues. Germline lookup yields CDR1 SGHRS and CDR2 YFSETQ. V shed 6 bases and J shed 5 bases, with 14 bases lying between them. CDR3 amino acids: CASNGPRAETQYF. The CDR3 DNA is TGCGCCAGCAATGGTCCCAGGGCGGAGACCCAGTACTTC. Together with reference TRBV5-1 and TRBJ2-5, the CDR3 gives the full variable domain: KAGVTQTPRYLIKTRGQQVTLSCSPISGHRSVSWYQQTPGQGLQFLFEYFSETQRNKGNFPGRFSGRQFSNSRSEMNVSTLELGDSALYLCASNGPRAETQYFGPGTRLLVL.

In its sample, this clonotype was seen many times. The J gene is TRBJ2-3, the V gene TRBV12-3 or TRBV12-4; D is unresolved. Deletions cut 2 bases from V and 4 bases from J, with 19 bases between. This CDR3 contains 17 residues. In nucleotides, the CDR3 is TGTGCCAGCAGTTTAAGAGCTGGGCGTGTTCGTTCAGATACGCAGTATTTT. Protein: CASSLRAGRVRSDTQYF.

Many counts were recorded for this clonotype. This CDR3 reads CASSYHRATDTQYF. The CDR3 nucleotides read TGTGCCAGCAGCTACCATAGGGCCACAGATACGCAGTATTTT. The chain links TRBV11-2 to TRBJ2-3; no reliable D call. This CDR3 contains 14 residues. Trimming removed 4 bases at V and 2 bases at J, with 10 bases between. CDR1 is SGHAT, CDR2 FQNNGV, per germline.